These 19 T cell receptor beta chains came from one sample sequenced in a study of CD8+ T cells in alopecia areata. RNA, once extracted, was reverse transcribed into cDNA for use as the sequencing template. The protocol was immunoSEQ multiplex PCR, while the TCRdb copy is restricted to in-frame clones and leaves out a portion. The table shows about 7,400 clones, with approximately 50% occurring only once. Obtained from alopecia areata patients were lesional scalp punch biopsies along with peripheral blood. Material: skin, obtained at week 0. The receptors originated from a human donor with alopecia areata.

The CDR3 nucleotides read TGTGCCGGGCGACAGGAGATGAATCAGCCCCAGCATTTT. Residues: CAGRQEMNQPQHF. This sequence joins TRBV6-1 and TRBJ1-5; maybe TRBD1 (6 bases). The CDR3 totals 13 residues. The V gene lost 11 bases and the J gene lost 4 bases, with 15 bases spanning the gap. Germline V lookup: CDR1 MNHNS, CDR2 SASEGT.

Notes on this clone: One end of the junction varies from germline; a read error may be responsible. V is TRBV9 and J is TRBJ1-1, with 7 bases that match TRBD1. The germline V gene has CDR1 SGDLS and CDR2 YYNGEE. CDR3 length equals 9 residues. As DNA, the CDR3 is TGTGCCAGCAGCCCGGGACAGACTTTT. Translated: CASSPGQTF.

The chain combines TRBV20-1 with TRBJ2-3, with no clear D. Per germline, CDR1 DFQATT and CDR2 SNEGSKA (reference sequence). V gave up 3 bases and J gave up 2 bases, with 0 bases separating them. The CDR3 is 10 residues long. The CDR3 sequence: CSASTDTQYF. The CDR3, as DNA: TGCAGTGCTAGCACAGATACGCAGTATTTT.

The CDR3 loop is CAISESNQPQHF. CDR3 bases: TGTGCCATCAGTGAGAGCAATCAGCCCCAGCATTTT. The rearrangement links TRBV10-3 to TRBJ1-5; D remains unclear. V was pared by 2 bases and J by 1 base, with 0 bases between. The CDR3 extends over 12 amino acids. The V gene's germline CDR1 is ENHRY and CDR2 SYGVKD.

The V gene is TRBV11-1, the J gene TRBJ2-7; no reliable D call. The CDR3 totals 13 residues. Germline V lookup: CDR1 SGHAT, CDR2 FQDESV (reference sequence). Trimming stripped 0 bases from V and 3 bases from J, with 6 bases between. The CDR3 DNA reads as TGTGCCAGCAGCTTAGCAACAATCTACGAGCAGTACTTC. Residues: CASSLATIYEQYF.

This clone has more than one count but fewer than ten. The chain is built from TRBV7-2 and TRBJ2-7; D uncertain. Trimming removed 1 base at V and 2 bases at J, with 6 bases between. The CDR3 is 13 residues long. CDR1 is SGHTA and CDR2 is FQGNSA in the germline V gene. The CDR3 coding sequence is TGTGCCAGCAGCTTAGACCGAGCCTACGAGCAGTACTTC. Amino acid sequence: CASSLDRAYEQYF.

The V call is TRBV9, the J call TRBJ2-3; 9 bases are shared with TRBD2. Germline V lookup: CDR1 SGDLS, CDR2 YYNGEE. CDR3 length: 16 residues. The J segment lost 6 bases and the V segment lost 3 bases, leaving 11 bases of the junction unmatched. The CDR3 loop reads CASSASSGTLRDTQYF. CDR3 nucleotide sequence: TGTGCCAGCAGCGCTTCTAGCGGGACGCTTCGGGATACGCAGTATTTT. The full variable domain, in which reference TRBV9 and TRBJ2-3 provide the parts outside the CDR3, is DSGVTQTPKHLITATGQRVTLRCSPRSGDLSVYWYQQSLDQGLQFLIQYYNGEERAKGNILERFSAQQFPDLHSELNLSSLELGDSALYFCASSASSGTLRDTQYFGPGTRLTVL.

The genes are TRBV11-2 and TRBJ2-5; 8 positions match TRBD1. Germline V lookup: CDR1 SGHAT, CDR2 FQNNGV. The V gene end was trimmed by 3 bases and the J gene end by 4 bases; junction bases not matched to a gene: 7. The CDR3 has 15 amino acids. In DNA form, the CDR3 reads TGTGCCAGCAGCTTCTGGCAGGGGGCTGGAGAGACCCAGTACTTC. It specifies CASSFWQGAGETQYF.

The chain links TRBV7-2 to TRBJ1-2; D remains unclear. V was cut by 3 bases and J by 2 bases, with 10 bases left in between. The CDR3 runs to 14 residues. In germline, CDR1 is SGHTA, CDR2 FQGNSA. CDR3: CASSFPTDNYGYTF. CDR3 DNA: TGTGCCAGCAGCTTTCCTACAGACAACTATGGCTACACCTTC.

This clone was recorded only once. The chain recombines TRBV6-5 with TRBJ2-2; D is uncertain. CDR3 size: 11 residues. Germline loops: CDR1 MNHEY, CDR2 SVGAGI. V shed 10 bases and J shed 4 bases, with 7 bases lying between them. The CDR3 coding sequence is TGTGCCACCTACGGCACCGGGGAGCTGTTTTTT. Protein product: CATYGTGELFF.

With regard to this clone: Other DNA sequences in the sample encode the same CDR3. This chain links TRBV11-3 with TRBJ2-5; TRBD1 or TRBD2 may be the D gene (6 bases each). Germline values: CDR1 SGHNT, CDR2 YENEEA. With 5 bases removed from V and 2 bases from J, the gap between germline ends came to 21 bases. This CDR3 is built from 17 residues. The CDR3 protein is CASSPGGRRGGQETQYF. The DNA for the CDR3 is TGTGCCAGCAGCCCCGGAGGGCGCAGGGGCGGTCAAGAGACCCAGTACTTC.

This chain links TRBV27 with TRBJ2-7, with TRBD2 matching 9 bases. The CDR3 length is 15 residues. Germline trimming cut 8 bases from V and 3 bases from J; bases unmatched to any gene: 11. CDR1 is MNHEY, CDR2 SMNVEV, per germline (reference sequence). The CDR3 DNA is TGTGCCAGCGGAATCGCGGGAGGGAGGGGCTACGAGCAGTACTTC. It translates to CASGIAGGRGYEQYF.

Within the sample, this clone is medium-sized (0.01 to 0.1%). This rearrangement joins TRBV5-1 to TRBJ2-4; possible D gene TRBD1, 7 bases. The CDR3 sequence is 14 residues long. Trimming cost V 2 bases and J 6 bases, with 12 bases left between them. The germline V gene has CDR1 SGHRS and CDR2 YFSETQ. In DNA form, the CDR3 reads TGCGCCAGCAGCTTAGACCAGGGGGGAAACATTCAGTACTTC. Translated: CASSLDQGGNIQYF.

The chain uses TRBV7-2 and TRBJ2-3; D is tentatively TRBD1 or TRBD2 (6 bases each). Trimming removed 3 bases from V and 4 bases from J, with 11 bases in between. Germline CDR1 is SGHTA and CDR2 is FQGNSA. The length of the CDR3 is 14 residues. The CDR3 protein is CASSLGGRADTQYF. The CDR3 bases are TGTGCCAGCAGCTTGGGGGGCAGGGCAGATACGCAGTATTTT.

This clone was seen only a few times. The chain recombines TRBV7-2 with TRBJ2-7; no firm D call. CDR3 length: 14 residues. V lost 5 bases and J lost 4, with 15 bases in between. The germline CDR1 and CDR2 sequences are SGHTA and FQGNSA. CDR3 in amino acids: CASSQTDDVYEQYF. The DNA of the CDR3 is TGTGCCAGCAGCCAGACTGACGATGTATACGAGCAGTACTTC.

This clone was detected only a few times. The CDR3 region has the DNA TGTGCCAGCAGTTACTCCGGGGCCCGGGGGGGTGGTGAGCAGTTCTTC. Protein product: CASSYSGARGGGEQFF. The gene calls are TRBV6-5 and TRBJ2-1, with 8 bases aligning to TRBD2. Trimming took 0 bases from V and 9 from J; bases not matched to a gene: 10. Germline CDR1 MNHEY, CDR2 SVGAGI. The CDR3 sequence is 16 residues long.

The genes are TRBV28 and TRBJ2-7; D gene uncertain. This CDR3 is 13 amino acids long. The V end lost 3 bases, the J end lost 4 bases, and 10 bases lay between the germline ends. CDR1 and CDR2 (germline): MDHEN, SYDVKM. Here the CDR3 DNA reads TGTGCCAGCAGTTTTTTTTCACCTTACGAGCAGTACTTC. This codes for CASSFFSPYEQYF.

The chain has TRBV6-8 and TRBJ2-7; 8 bases align to TRBD1. Trimming at V came to 7 bases and at J to 0 bases, leaving 8 bases not matched to a gene. Looked up from germline, CDR1 is MNHGY and CDR2 is SAAAGT. The CDR3 extends over 15 amino acids. The CDR3 DNA follows: TGTGCCAGCACACCTAGACAGGGGAGCTCCTACGAGCAGTACTTC. It is translated as CASTPRQGSSYEQYF.

This clone was found a few times. This chain connects TRBV27 to TRBJ2-7; D gene uncertain. The V and J ends lost 6 bases and 3 bases respectively, with 15 bases between them. This CDR3 comprises 14 residues. From germline, CDR1 is MNHEY and CDR2 SMNVEV (reference sequence). In DNA, the CDR3 is TGTGCCAGCAGCCCCACCCCTCAGAGCTACGAGCAGTACTTC. Protein: CASSPTPQSYEQYF.